The subject of this entry is one T cell receptor beta chain. Its target is not known. The junction had 9 bases not matched to a gene; V was cut back by 1 base and J by 7 bases. The CDR3 runs to 16 residues. Germline V gives CDR1 LGHDT, CDR2 YNNKEL (reference sequence). This sample stems from a study of post-analysis software for immune sequencing data. Unique molecular identifiers were carried by the TCR beta cDNA libraries. Once about 0.95 to 10 million T cells were used, 400,000 to 550,000 cDNA molecules resulted. Each CDR3 protein is one row after TCRdb ran MiXCR on the PCR reads. This repertoire shows under 900,000 distinct CDR3 sequences, approximately 50% found once; its top ten account for approximately 4.4%. Study observations and caveats: There were a handful of TRBV segments more frequent in patients than controls, and TRBV5-6, TRBV5-1 and TRBV20-1 were among them. With F measure, samples from one preparation batch clustered together strongly.

The sequence came from a girl aged 10-17 years with multiple sclerosis. Specimen: blood. The V and J genes are TRBV3-1 and TRBJ2-3; the match to TRBD2 covers 9 bases. Written as DNA, the CDR3 is TGTGCCAGCAGCCAAGGATCCCCGGGACTAGCAAATACGCAGTATTTT. It yields the protein CASSQGSPGLANTQYF.